One and the same sample provided the 20 T cell receptor beta chains below, sequenced in a study of radiotherapy plus CTLA-4 blockade in lung cancer. TCRdb's copy holds only in-frame clones and misses some; the assay was immunoSEQ multiplex PCR. Among approximately 85,000 clones listed, approximately 82% were seen once. The input for sequencing was peripheral blood, taken from a patient treated with radiotherapy plus ipilimumab. The receptors come from a human donor with non-small cell lung cancer that progressed on radiotherapy plus ipilimumab.

This clone was seen once. The CDR3 DNA is TGTGCCTTGACTCAGGGGGCCGGAGAAAAACTGTTTTTT. Translation gives CALTQGAGEKLFF. This chain joins TRBV30 and TRBJ1-4, with TRBD1 matching 8 bases. The ends lost 7 bases at V and 8 bases at J; junction bases unmatched: 9. This CDR3 is 13 amino acids long. Germline V CDR1 and CDR2: GTSNPN, SVGIG (reference sequence).

This chain links TRBV5-4 with TRBJ2-7; D is ambiguous. Looked up from germline, CDR1 is SGHNT and CDR2 is YYREEE (reference sequence). With 4 bases removed from V and 4 bases from J, the gap between germline ends came to 9 bases. The CDR3 spans 12 residues. CDR3 loop: CASSVNTYEQYF. DNA for the CDR3: TGTGCCAGCAGCGTTAACACATACGAGCAGTACTTC.

This chain joins TRBV9 and TRBJ1-2; no firm D call. The CDR3 is 13 amino acids. Trimming removed 5 bases at V and 2 bases at J, with 10 bases between. Germline V lookup: CDR1 SGDLS, CDR2 YYNGEE. The CDR3 loop reads CASSPAGNYGYTF. The CDR3 DNA reads as TGTGCCAGCAGTCCGGCGGGGAACTATGGCTACACCTTC.

The rearrangement joins TRBV19 to TRBJ1-5; 7 bases map to TRBD1. The germline gives CDR1 LNHDA, CDR2 SQIVND (reference sequence). V lost 4 bases and J lost 10; bases outside the gene matches: 10. This CDR3 has 14 residues. The CDR3 spells CASSTDRARGPQHF. For the CDR3, the DNA is TGTGCCAGTAGTACTGACAGGGCGCGGGGACCCCAGCATTTT.

The chain carries TRBV29-1 and TRBJ1-3; D gene unclear. Deletions cut 3 bases from V and 4 bases from J, with 16 bases between. Germline CDR1 reads SQVTM; CDR2 reads ANQGSEA. CDR3 size: 15 residues. CDR3 sequence: CSVDEGTAYGNTIYF. The CDR3 DNA reads TGCAGCGTTGACGAAGGAACAGCTTACGGAAACACCATATATTTT. Based on the CDR3 plus reference TRBV29-1 and TRBJ1-3, the full variable domain is SAVISQKPSRDICQRGTSLTIQCQVDSQVTMMFWYRQQPGQSLTLIATANQGSEATYESGFVIDKFPISRPNLTFSTLTVSNMSPEDSSIYLCSVDEGTAYGNTIYFGEGSWLTVV.

This clone was counted between two and nine times. The chain uses TRBV11-2 and TRBJ2-7; perhaps D is TRBD1 or TRBD2 (5 bases each). CDR3 size: 14 residues. Germline assignment: CDR1 SGHAT and CDR2 FQNNGV. Trimming left V 3 bases short and J 6 bases short, with 15 bases between. The CDR3 DNA reads TGTGCCAGCAGCTTTAACCCTGGGGCGGGCGAGCAGTACTTC. This gives the protein CASSFNPGAGEQYF.

The gene calls are TRBV27 and TRBJ2-2; tentative D call: TRBD1 (6 bases). This CDR3 region has 13 residues. Trimming took off 5 bases at V and 6 bases at J, with 10 bases between the two ends. Germline-derived CDR1 and CDR2 are MNHEY and SMNVEV (reference sequence). CDR3 in amino acids: CASSHQGSGELFF. The DNA of the CDR3 is TGTGCCAGCAGTCACCAGGGGTCCGGGGAGCTGTTTTTT.

The V call is TRBV11-3, the J call TRBJ2-7; 15 nucleotides agree with TRBD2. CDR1 and CDR2 (germline): SGHNT, YENEEA. The CDR3 has 17 amino acids. Trimming cost V 4 bases and J 7 bases; bases outside gene matches: 11. CDR3 sequence: CASSSSPWTSGRVEQYF. As DNA, the CDR3 is TGTGCCAGCAGCTCCTCACCCTGGACTAGCGGGAGGGTGGAGCAGTACTTC. Together with reference TRBV11-3 and TRBJ2-7, the CDR3 gives the full variable domain: EAGVVQSPRYKIIEKKQPVAFWCNPISGHNTLYWYLQNLGQGPELLIRYENEEAVDDSQLPKDRFSAERLKGVDSTLKIQPAELGDSAVYLCASSSSPWTSGRVEQYFGPGTRLTVT.

This chain joins TRBV5-1 and TRBJ2-5, with TRBD2 identical over 12 bases. There are 17 residues in the CDR3. V shed 5 bases, J shed 5 bases, and the junction held 13 bases outside the gene matches. Germline V gene sequence: CDR1 SGHRS, CDR2 YFSETQ. The CDR3 protein is CASRLGPLAGGRETQYF. CDR3 sequence (DNA): TGCGCCAGCAGACTTGGACCACTAGCGGGGGGTCGGGAGACCCAGTACTTC.

Turning to this clone: The sample carries other DNA sequences with the same CDR3. The chain uses TRBV18 and TRBJ2-2; D is undetermined. Germline V gives CDR1 KGHSH, CDR2 LQKENI. This CDR3 is 13 amino acids long. The ends were cut back, 3 bases at V and 2 bases at J, with 4 bases in the middle. CDR3 in amino acids: CASSPPNTGELFF. CDR3 nucleotides: TGTGCCAGCTCACCTCCAAACACCGGGGAGCTGTTTTTT.

The gene calls are TRBV5-1 and TRBJ1-1; D gene ambiguous. V was cut by 3 bases and J by 3 bases, with 21 bases left in between. The CDR3 consists of 17 residues. In germline, CDR1 is SGHRS, CDR2 YFSETQ. CDR3 nucleotides: TGCGCCAGCAGCTACTACACGCAAAGTAGCCCGTACACTGAAGCTTTCTTT. Residues: CASSYYTQSSPYTEAFF.

The rearrangement uses TRBV6-1 and TRBJ2-3; D gene ambiguous. The CDR3 extends over 13 amino acids. The germline V gene has CDR1 MNHNS and CDR2 SASEGT. Deletions cut 2 bases from V and 6 bases from J, with 9 bases between. The CDR3 spells CASSERVADTQYF. In DNA form, the CDR3 reads TGTGCCAGCAGTGAAAGGGTTGCGGATACGCAGTATTTT.

The gene calls are TRBV6-5 and TRBJ2-7, with D tentatively TRBD2 (5 bases). This CDR3 is built from 12 residues. V gave up 0 bases and J gave up 7 bases, with 7 bases separating them. Germline CDR1 and CDR2: MNHEY and SVGAGI. DNA of the CDR3: TGTGCCAGCAGTTACTCGACGGGAGAGCAGTACTTC. Protein: CASSYSTGEQYF.

V usage is TRBV5-4 and J usage is TRBJ1-1; D call uncertain. The CDR3 contains 14 residues. Germline CDR1 and CDR2: SGHNT and YYREEE (reference sequence). Trimming shortened V by 3 bases and J by 3 bases, and 12 bases separated the two germline ends. The CDR3 sequence is CASSSNSWDTEAFF. The CDR3, as DNA: TGTGCCAGCAGCTCGAATAGTTGGGACACTGAAGCTTTCTTT.

This chain uses TRBV2 with TRBJ2-5, with D tentatively TRBD1 or TRBD2 (5 bases each). V shed 1 base and J shed 6 bases, with 9 bases lying between them. The CDR3 extends over 13 amino acids. Per germline, CDR1 SNHLY and CDR2 FYNNEI. The CDR3 region is CASSEGGLKTQYF. CDR3 DNA: TGTGCCAGCAGTGAAGGGGGGTTAAAGACCCAGTACTTC.

The chain combines TRBV27 with TRBJ2-2, with D possibly TRBD1 on 5 matching bases. Deletions cut 0 bases from V and 5 bases from J, with 22 bases between. Germline values: CDR1 MNHEY, CDR2 SMNVEV (reference sequence). This CDR3 comprises 19 residues. The CDR3 protein is CASSLSKGFAPTGTGELFF. The CDR3 bases are TGTGCCAGCAGTTTATCGAAGGGGTTCGCGCCAACTGGGACCGGGGAGCTGTTTTTT.

This clone has only a few counts. The chain employs TRBV28 and TRBJ1-1; no clear D. Between the trimmed V and J ends, which lost 3 bases and 4 bases, there was a span of 3 bases. Germline CDR1 and CDR2: MDHEN and SYDVKM. The CDR3 has 11 amino acids. Here the CDR3 reads CASSFVTEAFF. As DNA, the CDR3 is TGTGCCAGCAGTTTTGTCACTGAAGCTTTCTTT.

The chain uses TRBV19 and TRBJ1-1, with D maybe TRBD1 (5 bases). The germline V and J ends were trimmed by 5 bases and 3 bases, with 16 bases remaining between them. Germline CDR1 and CDR2: LNHDA and SQIVND (reference sequence). The CDR3 is made up of 15 amino acids. The CDR3 region has the DNA TGTGCCAGTAGTCCGGGGGGGAAAATATACACTGAAGCTTTCTTT. Translation gives CASSPGGKIYTEAFF.

This clone has just one count. This rearrangement joins TRBV30 to TRBJ2-5, with D perhaps matching TRBD1 (7 bases). Trimming pared 3 bases from V and 1 base from J, leaving 15 bases between. The CDR3 length is 15 residues. Germline assignment: CDR1 GTSNPN and CDR2 SVGIG (reference sequence). The CDR3 DNA is TGTGCCTGGAGCGAACAGGGGAGGCCCCAAGAGACCCAGTACTTC. This encodes CAWSEQGRPQETQYF.

The V gene is TRBV7-2, the J gene TRBJ2-5; 8 bases line up with TRBD2. The CDR3 extends over 14 amino acids. After removal of 1 base from V and 5 bases from J, the junction contained 3 bases not matched to a gene. The germline CDR1 and CDR2 sequences are SGHTA and FQGNSA. CDR3 sequence reads: CASSLGIAGETQYF. The CDR3 DNA sequence: TGTGCCAGCAGCTTAGGTATAGCGGGGGAGACCCAGTACTTC.